This is a list of T cell receptor beta chains from one sample in a study of blood T cell repertoires in COVID-19. Measured with immunoSEQ multiplex PCR; TCRdb has only the in-frame clones, and not every one. The sample includes some 430,000 clones, less than 95% seen only once; the top ten take 0.6%. Sequences were obtained from PBMCs or T cells enriched from blood (not recorded which). The source is a man between 18 and 29 years old who had recovered from COVID-19. CDR3s include the opening cysteine and the closing phenylalanine or tryptophan. The D gene is left open where the match is weak. Not all rows give a size; the values are once, few, many and, for expanded clones, a class.

NA	TRBV3-1/TRBV3-2	TRBJ1-1	NA	CASSQGSGASKRAF	TGTGCCAGCAGCCAAGGTTCCGGGGCCTCCAAGCGGGCCTTT
once	TRBV7-3	TRBJ2-3	NA	CASSLQPLLPARDTQYF	TGTGCCAGCAGCTTGCAACCTCTACTACCCGCGAGAGATACGCAGTATTTT
NA	TRBV5-6	TRBJ2-3	NA	CASSLAGGLVTDTQYF	TGTGCCAGCAGCTTGGCCGGAGGTCTGGTTACAGATACGCAGTATTTT
few	TRBV18	TRBJ2-5	TRBD1	CASSPRDRVVETQYF	TGTGCCAGCTCACCACGGGACAGGGTGGTCGAGACCCAGTACTTC
NA	TRBV28	TRBJ1-5	NA	CASSLAAGLQPQHF	TGTGCCAGCAGTTTAGCAGCAGGGCTTCAGCCCCAGCATTTT
NA	TRBV6-5	TRBJ2-2	TRBD1	CASSYRDSPTGELFF	TGTGCCAGCAGCTATCGGGACAGCCCCACCGGGGAGCTGTTTTTT
NA	TRBV28	TRBJ2-1	TRBD1	CASSLSGQGNNEQFF	TGTGCCAGCAGTCTTAGTGGACAGGGGAACAATGAGCAGTTCTTC
NA	TRBV15	TRBJ1-5	NA	CATSTRQRGEPQHF	TGTGCCACCAGCACCAGACAGCGAGGAGAGCCCCAGCATTTT
NA	TRBV27	TRBJ2-7	NA	CASSLRLDEQYF	TGTGCCAGCAGTTTAAGACTGGACGAGCAGTACTTC
NA	TRBV12-3/TRBV12-4	TRBJ2-7	TRBD1	CASSLTGGQQYF	TGTGCCAGCAGCTTGACAGGGGGCCAGCAGTACTTC
NA	TRBV19	TRBJ2-7	TRBD2	CASSIRLAGGRSSYEQYF	TGTGCCAGTAGTATACGGCTAGCGGGAGGCCGTAGCTCCTACGAGCAGTACTTC
NA	TRBV9	TRBJ2-5	TRBD2	CASSVAVASGIQETQYF	TGTGCCAGCAGCGTAGCTGTGGCTAGCGGGATCCAAGAGACCCAGTACTTC
NA	TRBV28	TRBJ2-1	TRBD1	CASSPWTGMLNEQFF	TGTGCCAGCAGTCCCTGGACAGGGATGTTGAATGAGCAGTTCTTC
NA	TRBV5-5	TRBJ2-7	NA	CASSFAHYEQYF	TGTGCCAGCAGCTTCGCGCACTACGAGCAGTACTTC
many	TRBV6-5	TRBJ1-2	TRBD1	CASSYSRTGANYGYTF	TGTGCCAGCAGTTACTCGCGTACAGGGGCTAACTATGGCTACACCTTC
NA	TRBV24-1	TRBJ1-2	TRBD1	CATSDWTGAYGYTF	TGTGCCACCAGTGACTGGACAGGGGCCTATGGCTACACCTTC
NA	TRBV28	TRBJ1-5	NA	CASSLQNQPQHF	TGTGCCAGCAGTCTCCAGAATCAGCCCCAGCATTTT
NA	TRBV5-1	TRBJ2-1	NA	CASSPSVTATPYNEQFF	TGCGCCAGCAGCCCCTCAGTGACAGCCACCCCCTACAATGAGCAGTTCTTC
NA	TRBV18	TRBJ1-1	NA	CASSPPSYYTEAFF	TGTGCCAGCTCACCACCATCCTATTACACTGAAGCTTTCTTT
NA	TRBV21-1	TRBJ2-1	NA	CASSRVVPGINEQFF	TGTGCCAGCAGCCGAGTAGTGCCGGGGATCAATGAGCAGTTCTTC
NA	TRBV5-4	TRBJ1-2	NA	CASSSPGGGTDYGYTF	TGTGCCAGCAGCTCCCCCGGTGGAGGGACCGACTATGGCTACACCTTC
NA	TRBV27	TRBJ1-5	NA	CASSIISNQPQHF	TGTGCCAGCAGTATCATTAGCAATCAGCCCCAGCATTTT
NA	TRBV14	TRBJ1-2	TRBD1	CASSARQGSFGGYTF	TGTGCCAGCAGCGCAAGACAGGGCAGTTTCGGAGGCTACACCTTC
NA	TRBV2	TRBJ2-3	TRBD2	CASSPRWLAGDSSTDTQYF	TGTGCCAGCAGTCCTAGGTGGCTAGCGGGAGACTCTAGCACAGATACGCAGTATTTT
NA	TRBV4-1	TRBJ1-1	NA	CASSPRENREAFF	TGCGCCAGCAGCCCCCGGGAAAATAGAGAAGCTTTCTTT
NA	TRBV10-3	TRBJ1-5	NA	CAISGGNSNQPQHF	TGTGCCATCAGTGGGGGCAACAGCAATCAGCCCCAGCATTTT
NA	TRBV5-1	TRBJ2-3	TRBD2	CASSFLAGGTDTQYF	TGCGCCAGCAGTTTTCTAGCGGGGGGCACAGATACGCAGTATTTT
few	TRBV5-8	TRBJ2-7	TRBD1	CASSGDSYYEQYF	TGTGCCAGCAGCGGGGACAGCTACTACGAGCAGTACTTC
NA	TRBV5-5	TRBJ2-5	TRBD2	CASSYSGTSRYQETQYF	TGTGCCAGCAGCTACTCCGGGACTAGCAGGTACCAAGAGACCCAGTACTTC
NA	TRBV9	TRBJ1-5	TRBD1	CASSVGQGNQPQHF	TGTGCCAGCAGCGTCGGACAGGGGAATCAGCCCCAGCATTTT
NA	TRBV4-1	TRBJ1-2	TRBD1	CASRLEPTGGDGYTF	TGCGCCAGCAGATTAGAGCCGACAGGGGGCGACGGCTACACCTTC
NA	TRBV9	TRBJ2-3	TRBD2	CASSVGNSGGTDTQYF	TGTGCCAGCAGCGTAGGAAATAGCGGGGGCACAGATACGCAGTATTTT
NA	TRBV7-9	TRBJ2-1	TRBD1	CASSSTGRNEQFF	TGTGCCAGCAGCTCGACAGGGCGAAATGAGCAGTTCTTC
NA	TRBV9	TRBJ2-1	TRBD2	CASSVVPLGLAGEYIRNEQFF	TGTGCCAGCAGCGTAGTACCCCTTGGACTAGCGGGGGAATACATCCGAAATGAGCAGTTCTTC
few	TRBV27	TRBJ2-7	TRBD1	CASSSRQGSSSYEQYF	TGTGCCAGCAGTTCTCGACAGGGGTCCTCCTCCTACGAGCAGTACTTC
NA	TRBV5-4	TRBJ2-1	TRBD2	CASSSSSGTNEQFF	TGTGCCAGCAGTTCGTCTAGCGGGACTAATGAGCAGTTCTTC
NA	TRBV19	TRBJ1-1	TRBD1	CATSPRTGRVTEAFF	TGTGCCACCTCTCCCAGGACAGGGAGAGTCACTGAAGCTTTCTTT
NA	TRBV2	TRBJ2-5	NA	CASSPRGLGGETQYF	TGTGCCAGCAGTCCCCGAGGCTTGGGGGGAGAGACCCAGTACTTC
NA	TRBV15	TRBJ1-5	NA	CATSRALFNQPQHF	TGTGCCACCAGCAGGGCCCTTTTTAATCAGCCCCAGCATTTT
NA	TRBV5-1	TRBJ2-3	TRBD2	CASSSRTSGRVSDTQYF	TGCGCCAGCAGCTCCAGGACTAGCGGGAGGGTCTCAGATACGCAGTATTTT
NA	TRBV27	TRBJ1-6	NA	CASSLSHNSPLHF	TGTGCCAGCAGTCTCTCTCATAATTCACCCCTCCACTTT
once	TRBV5-6	TRBJ1-1	TRBD1	CASSYYWGDSPNTEAFF	TGTGCCAGCAGCTACTATTGGGGGGACAGCCCGAACACTGAAGCTTTCTTT
NA	TRBV18	TRBJ1-1	NA	CASSPAATNTEAFF	TGTGCCAGCTCACCAGCAGCGACGAACACTGAAGCTTTCTTT
once	TRBV20-1	TRBJ2-1	TRBD2	CSASSPGAGEIGEQFF	TGCAGTGCTAGTAGCCCCGGTGCGGGAGAGATCGGTGAGCAGTTCTTC
NA	TRBV7-2	TRBJ2-1	TRBD1	CASTLLDRGPNEQFF	TGTGCCAGCACCTTGTTGGACAGGGGGCCGAATGAGCAGTTCTTC
NA	TRBV15	TRBJ2-5	NA	CATSRGEGRETQYF	TGTGCCACCAGCAGAGGTGAGGGTCGGGAGACCCAGTACTTC
NA	TRBV10-3	TRBJ2-5	TRBD2	CAISESSGAETQYF	TGTGCCATCAGTGAGTCTAGCGGGGCCGAGACCCAGTACTTC
NA	TRBV28	TRBJ1-2	NA	CASSPTANYGYTF	TGTGCCAGCAGTCCGACAGCTAACTATGGCTACACCTTC
NA	TRBV2	TRBJ2-5	NA	CASRVQGGAQYF	TGTGCCAGCAGAGTACAGGGGGGGGCCCAGTACTTC